This TCR beta chain was retrieved from a study of blood T cell repertoires in COVID-19 (dated by TCRdb to about 2020). Turning to the overall study: Collaborator samples came from the United States, Italy and Spain and covered acute and convalescent phases of COVID-19. The material from the prospective study consisted of cDNA or gDNA derived from T cells, B-cell-depleted T cells, or PBMCs. Subjects who had been exposed to COVID-19, were actively infected with it, or had recovered from it provided the deeply sampled blood TCRbeta repertoires that made up the dataset. The repertoires were released in a freely available public database meant as a resource for research on the immune response to SARS-CoV-2. The samples were drawn from the first 160 participants of the ongoing ImmuneRACE study and from 1,254 subjects provided by 6 global collaborators. Sample metadata almost always included a de-identified subject ID, COVID-19 status, age in years and sex. Where available, HLA class I and class II types were obtained from metadata supplied by the sample provider rather than from assay-based typing. The full study reports these points: Clinical and demographic metadata were provided uncurated, with the amount varying by source and participant.

In this sample, this clone turned up once. The antigen it recognizes is unknown. Base qualities are not at hand, and no much larger clone is one base apart. Each collaborating institution followed its own protocols to collect whole blood in K2EDTA tubes. For TCRbeta analysis, collaborator samples were shipped as frozen whole blood, as isolated PBMCs, or as DNA extracted from either sample type. TCRbeta CDR3 regions were amplified from genomic DNA by means of the immunoSEQ Assay, a bias-controlled multiplex PCR. Per the original workflow: The number of nucleated cells in each sample was estimated from the amplification of reference gene primers within the assay. To quantify the absolute abundance of each unique TCRbeta CDR3 rearrangement, sequence reads were collapsed and filtered. For each sample, productive Simpson clonality was calculated as the square root of Simpson's diversity index across productive rearrangements. TCRdb retrieved this table from immuneACCESS and kept in-frame rearrangements only. Not all clones are present; in checked studies, unresolved V genes account for under half, and no reason is known for the remainder. V, J and clone size derive from that table, while D and trimming were established from the DNA sequence. Counted in this sample were under 150,000 clones; more than 70% of them appeared once. The ten largest clones take up more than 1.2% of the sample.

Its CDR3 holds 15 amino acids, cysteine through phenylalanine. Just CDR3 DNA is preserved here, 45 bases in frame from base 1. V and J are trimmed by 4 bases and 3 bases, and the gene matches miss 7 bases of the junction. The germline V gene (reference sequence) gives CDR1 as LNHDA and CDR2 as SQIVND. Rearrangement joined TRBV19 to TRBJ1-2; TRBD1 lines up with 8 middle nucleotides. The sequence derives from a man aged 55 to 70 with acute or convalescent COVID-19. The sample was peripheral blood. The bases read TGTGCCAGTAGTACGACAGGGGAGCCCCACTATGGCTACACCTTC. Its translation reads: CASSTTGEPHYGYTF.